The T cell receptor (beta chain) under discussion was sequenced for a study of T cells after somatic rescue of genetic block. The V end was cut by 0 bases, the J end by 1 base, with 13 bases between. Germline V lookup: CDR1 SGHRS, CDR2 YFSETQ. CDR3 length: 16 residues. The method was immunoSEQ multiplex PCR; TCRdb's version includes in-frame clones alone and lacks a portion of them. The data contain 10,000 or so clones, 60% to 85% of them seen just once; the ten biggest clones take up approximately 12%. V usage is TRBV5-1 and J usage is TRBJ2-5; tentative D call: TRBD2 (6 bases). The sequencing input was peripheral blood mononuclear cells (PBMCs). This receptor was taken from a boy under 18. CDR3 protein: CASSLGVGGSQETQYF. The CDR3 nucleotides read TGCGCCAGCAGCTTGGGGGTTGGGGGGTCCCAAGAGACCCAGTACTTC. Drawing the rest from reference TRBV5-1 and TRBJ2-5, the complete variable domain is KAGVTQTPRYLIKTRGQQVTLSCSPISGHRSVSWYQQTPGQGLQFLFEYFSETQRNKGNFPGRFSGRQFSNSRSEMNVSTLELGDSALYLCASSLGVGGSQETQYFGPGTRLLVL.